The 5 T cell receptor beta chains in this list originate from one sample, sequenced in a study of cytomegalovirus exposure and HLA in healthy donors. Profiled with immunoSEQ multiplex PCR; TCRdb holds only in-frame clones, not every one. Of about 120,000 clones in the sample, approximately 87% were seen once. The sequencing sample was made of PBMCs. The receptors originated from a woman in her 30s in good health and CMV-seronegative.

The chain joins TRBV9 to TRBJ2-7; 9 nucleotides agree with TRBD1. CDR1 SGDLS and CDR2 YYNGEE come from the germline V gene. Germline trimming cut 3 bases from V and 0 bases from J; bases unmatched to any gene: 4. The CDR3 is 15 amino acids. CDR3 protein: CASSAGTGSSYEQYF. DNA for the CDR3: TGTGCCAGCAGCGCCGGGACAGGGAGCTCCTACGAGCAGTACTTC.

This chain connects TRBV18 to TRBJ1-5; 8 bases agree with TRBD1. The CDR3 runs to 15 residues. With V trimmed by 3 bases and J by 1 base, 2 bases remained unmatched. Germline loops: CDR1 KGHSH, CDR2 LQKENI. CDR3 in amino acids: CASSPDRASNQPQHF. CDR3 coding DNA: TGTGCCAGCTCACCGGACAGGGCAAGCAATCAGCCCCAGCATTTT.

This chain joins TRBV4-3 and TRBJ2-2; 11 positions agree with TRBD2. This CDR3 is built from 16 residues. Germline V gene lookup returns CDR1 LGHNA and CDR2 YSLEER. The V and J ends lost 0 bases and 4 bases, in that order; junction bases with no gene match: 1. The CDR3 reads CASSQDSGGATGELFF. In nucleotides, the CDR3 is TGCGCCAGCAGCCAAGATAGCGGGGGGGCCACCGGGGAGCTGTTTTTT.

This sequence joins TRBV2 and TRBJ2-5; 8 bases are a match to TRBD1. The J segment lost 5 bases and the V segment lost 2 bases, leaving 10 bases of the junction unmatched. The length of the CDR3 is 16 residues. Germline CDR1 is SNHLY and CDR2 is FYNNEI. The CDR3 protein is CASSETPGQAWETQYF. The CDR3, as DNA: TGTGCCAGCAGTGAAACACCGGGACAGGCGTGGGAGACCCAGTACTTC.

This chain connects TRBV9 to TRBJ1-2; the D gene is possibly TRBD1 (5 bases). The germline V and J ends were trimmed by 0 bases and 3 bases, with 12 bases remaining between them. CDR3 length: 15 residues. From germline, CDR1 is SGDLS and CDR2 YYNGEE. DNA of the CDR3: TGTGCCAGCAGCGTAGGTTCCAGGGACTACTATGGCTACACCTTC. Amino acids: CASSVGSRDYYGYTF.